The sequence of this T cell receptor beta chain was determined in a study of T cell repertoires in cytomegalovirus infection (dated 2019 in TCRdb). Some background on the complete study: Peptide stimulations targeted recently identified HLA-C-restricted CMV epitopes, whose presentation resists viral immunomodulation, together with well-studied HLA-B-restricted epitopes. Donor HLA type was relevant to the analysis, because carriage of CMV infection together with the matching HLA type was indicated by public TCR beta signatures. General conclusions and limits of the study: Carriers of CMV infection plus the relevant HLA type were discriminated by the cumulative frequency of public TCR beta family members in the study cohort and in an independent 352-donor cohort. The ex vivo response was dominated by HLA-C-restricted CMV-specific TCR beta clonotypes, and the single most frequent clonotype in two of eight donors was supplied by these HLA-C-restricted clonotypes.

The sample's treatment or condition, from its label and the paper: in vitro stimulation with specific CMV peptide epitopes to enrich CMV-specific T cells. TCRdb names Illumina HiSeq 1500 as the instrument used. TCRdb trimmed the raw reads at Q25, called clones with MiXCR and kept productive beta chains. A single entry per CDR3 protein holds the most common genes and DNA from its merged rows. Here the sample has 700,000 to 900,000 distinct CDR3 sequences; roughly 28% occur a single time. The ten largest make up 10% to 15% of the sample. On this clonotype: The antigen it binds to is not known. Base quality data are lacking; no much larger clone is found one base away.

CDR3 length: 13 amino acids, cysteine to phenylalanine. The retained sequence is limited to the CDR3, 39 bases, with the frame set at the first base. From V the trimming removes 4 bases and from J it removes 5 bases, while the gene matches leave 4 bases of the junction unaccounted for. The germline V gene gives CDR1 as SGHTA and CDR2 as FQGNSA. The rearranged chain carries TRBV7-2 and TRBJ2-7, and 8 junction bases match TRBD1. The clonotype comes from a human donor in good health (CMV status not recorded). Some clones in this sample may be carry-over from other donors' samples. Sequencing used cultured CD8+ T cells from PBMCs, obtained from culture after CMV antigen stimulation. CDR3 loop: CASSWTGKNEQYF. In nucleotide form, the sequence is TGTGCCAGCAGCTGGACAGGGAAGAACGAGCAGTACTTC.